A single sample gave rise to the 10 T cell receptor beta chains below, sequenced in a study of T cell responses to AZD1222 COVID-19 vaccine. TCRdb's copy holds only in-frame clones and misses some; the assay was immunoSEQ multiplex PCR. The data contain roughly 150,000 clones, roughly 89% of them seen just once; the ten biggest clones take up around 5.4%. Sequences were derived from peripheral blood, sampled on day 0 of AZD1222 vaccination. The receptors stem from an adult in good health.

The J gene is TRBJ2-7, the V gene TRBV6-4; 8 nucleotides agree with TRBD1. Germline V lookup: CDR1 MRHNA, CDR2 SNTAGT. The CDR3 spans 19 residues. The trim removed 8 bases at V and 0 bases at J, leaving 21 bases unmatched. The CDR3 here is CASRRGQGAYPGSSYEQYF. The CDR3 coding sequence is TGTGCCAGCCGTCGGGGGCAGGGGGCATACCCAGGGAGCTCCTACGAGCAGTACTTC.

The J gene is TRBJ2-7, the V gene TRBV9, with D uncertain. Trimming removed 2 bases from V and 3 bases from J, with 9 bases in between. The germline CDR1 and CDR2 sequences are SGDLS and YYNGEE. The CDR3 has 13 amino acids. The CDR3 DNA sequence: TGTGCCAGCAGCGTCCGGGTCCACTACGAGCAGTACTTC. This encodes CASSVRVHYEQYF.

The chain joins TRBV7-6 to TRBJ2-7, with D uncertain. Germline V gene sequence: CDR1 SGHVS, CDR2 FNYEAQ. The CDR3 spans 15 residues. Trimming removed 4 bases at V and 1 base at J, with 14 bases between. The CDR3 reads CASSSELQPSYEQYF. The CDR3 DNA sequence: TGTGCCAGCAGCTCAGAGCTACAGCCTTCCTACGAGCAGTACTTC.

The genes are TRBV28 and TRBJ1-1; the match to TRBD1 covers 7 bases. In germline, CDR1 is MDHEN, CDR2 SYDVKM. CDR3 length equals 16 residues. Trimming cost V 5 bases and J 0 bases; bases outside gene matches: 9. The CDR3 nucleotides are TGTGCCAGCAGTCCCTCCTGGACAGGAGTGAACACTGAAGCTTTCTTT. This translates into CASSPSWTGVNTEAFF.

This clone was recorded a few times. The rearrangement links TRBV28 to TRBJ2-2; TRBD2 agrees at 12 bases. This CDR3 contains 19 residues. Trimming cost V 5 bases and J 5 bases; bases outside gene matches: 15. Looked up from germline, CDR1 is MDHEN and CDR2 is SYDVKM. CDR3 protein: CASSPFTLAGGPGTGELFF. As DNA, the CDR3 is TGTGCCAGCAGTCCGTTTACCCTAGCGGGAGGGCCGGGAACCGGGGAGCTGTTTTTT.

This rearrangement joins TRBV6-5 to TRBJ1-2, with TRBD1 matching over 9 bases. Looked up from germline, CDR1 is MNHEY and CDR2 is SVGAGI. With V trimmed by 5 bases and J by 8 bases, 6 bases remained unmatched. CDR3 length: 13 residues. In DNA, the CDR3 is TGTGCCAGCAGTCGGGACAGGGTAGTCGGCTACACCTTC. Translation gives CASSRDRVVGYTF.

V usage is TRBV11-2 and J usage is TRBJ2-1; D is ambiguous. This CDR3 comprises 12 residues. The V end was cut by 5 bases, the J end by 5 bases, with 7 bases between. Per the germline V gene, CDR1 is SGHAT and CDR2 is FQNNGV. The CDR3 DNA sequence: TGTGCCAGCAGCCCCGCCCACAATGAGCAGTTCTTC. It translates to CASSPAHNEQFF.

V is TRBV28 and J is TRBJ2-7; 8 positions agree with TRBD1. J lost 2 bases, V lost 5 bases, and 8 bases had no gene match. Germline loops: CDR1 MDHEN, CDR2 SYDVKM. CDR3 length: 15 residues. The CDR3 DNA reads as TGTGCCAGCAGTCTCCCTCGGACAGGGACCTACGAGCAGTACTTC. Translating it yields CASSLPRTGTYEQYF.

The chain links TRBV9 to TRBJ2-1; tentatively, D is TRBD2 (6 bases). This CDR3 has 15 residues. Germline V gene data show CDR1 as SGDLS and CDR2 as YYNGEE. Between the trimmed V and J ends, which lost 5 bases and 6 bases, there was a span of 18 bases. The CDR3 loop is CASRPSGLDSNEQFF. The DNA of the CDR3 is TGTGCCAGCAGACCCTCGGGACTGGACTCCAATGAGCAGTTCTTC.

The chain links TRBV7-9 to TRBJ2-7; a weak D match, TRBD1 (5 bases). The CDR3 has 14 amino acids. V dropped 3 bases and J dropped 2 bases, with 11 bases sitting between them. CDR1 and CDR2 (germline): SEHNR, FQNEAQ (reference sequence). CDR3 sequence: CASSFGRAPYEQYF. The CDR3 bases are TGTGCCAGCAGCTTTGGCAGGGCCCCCTACGAGCAGTACTTC.